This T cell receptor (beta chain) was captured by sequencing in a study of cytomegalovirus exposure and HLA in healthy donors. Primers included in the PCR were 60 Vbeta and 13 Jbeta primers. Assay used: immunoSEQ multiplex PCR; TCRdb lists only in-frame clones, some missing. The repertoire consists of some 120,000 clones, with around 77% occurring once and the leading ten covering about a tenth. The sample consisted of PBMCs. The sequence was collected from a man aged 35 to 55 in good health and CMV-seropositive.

CDR3 amino acids: CASSYSRQGDEKLFF. CDR3 DNA sequence: TGTGCCAGCAGTTACTCGAGACAGGGTGATGAAAAACTGTTTTTT. The chain is built from TRBV6-6 and TRBJ1-4, with 7 bases identical to TRBD1. The CDR3 is 15 residues long. Germline V gene data show CDR1 as MNHNY and CDR2 as SVGAGI (reference sequence). J was trimmed by 6 bases and V by 0 bases; bases with no gene match: 4.